This is a list of T cell receptor beta chains from one sample in a study of blood T cell repertoires in COVID-19. Assay used: immunoSEQ multiplex PCR; TCRdb lists only in-frame clones, some missing. Here the sample spans about 270,000 clones, roughly 85% being singletons. The sample comprised PBMCs or T cells enriched from blood (not recorded which). These receptors were taken from a woman aged 45-65 years with acute COVID-19. CDR3s leave out the opening cysteine and the closing phenylalanine or tryptophan. Size tells how often a clone was seen (once, few, many) or the class of an expanded clone, and some rows leave it out.

TRBV11-2 12 NA ASSLDSNFYEQY
TRBV19 11 once ASSIHWGVEQF
TRBV12-3/TRBV12-4 11 once ASSSGPNTEAF
TRBV19 14 NA ASSITTSGFTDTQY
TRBV29-1 12 NA SVDDPPGQGKET
TRBV6-5 13 NA ATRPGTRDTGELF
TRBV10-3 11 NA AISEGADQPQH
TRBV7-2 12 NA ASSLERGSYGYT
TRBV19 13 NA ASSLRQGVGQPQH
TRBV18 11 NA ASSPPSGETQY
TRBV9 14 NA ASSERQFWGNYGYT
TRBV4-3 12 NA ASSRVSRDSRQY
TRBV5-4 13 few ASSSPASGGNEQF
TRBV18 9 NA ASQGGTEAF
TRBV30 12 NA AWAPWAGSYGYT
TRBV27 13 NA ASSPGQGSNYGYT
TRBV6-5 14 NA ASSYSTPSGGVEQY
TRBV7-2 17 NA ASSRSGTGGLSSGNTIY
TRBV2 11 NA ASSERDISPLH
TRBV18 13 NA ASEFSLNMNTEAF
TRBV4-3 14 NA ASSQEGGQVPYEQY
TRBV5-1 13 NA ASSLGDRGLNEQY
TRBV18 13 NA ASSPLATGNSVAF
TRBV4-3 15 NA ASSPVLGQGLTGELF
TRBV5-5 15 NA ASSQRGRGLYNEKLF
TRBV4-3 12 once ASSQTEGENTIY
TRBV7-8 9 NA ASSPLDEQF
TRBV30 15 NA AWNDRGRQVMNTEAF
TRBV5-1 12 NA ASSRTGGSTEAF
TRBV30 12 NA AWSLGQGNSPLH
TRBV5-1 13 once ASSFGGPNTGELF
TRBV19 15 NA ARRFEDRCLWGYGYT